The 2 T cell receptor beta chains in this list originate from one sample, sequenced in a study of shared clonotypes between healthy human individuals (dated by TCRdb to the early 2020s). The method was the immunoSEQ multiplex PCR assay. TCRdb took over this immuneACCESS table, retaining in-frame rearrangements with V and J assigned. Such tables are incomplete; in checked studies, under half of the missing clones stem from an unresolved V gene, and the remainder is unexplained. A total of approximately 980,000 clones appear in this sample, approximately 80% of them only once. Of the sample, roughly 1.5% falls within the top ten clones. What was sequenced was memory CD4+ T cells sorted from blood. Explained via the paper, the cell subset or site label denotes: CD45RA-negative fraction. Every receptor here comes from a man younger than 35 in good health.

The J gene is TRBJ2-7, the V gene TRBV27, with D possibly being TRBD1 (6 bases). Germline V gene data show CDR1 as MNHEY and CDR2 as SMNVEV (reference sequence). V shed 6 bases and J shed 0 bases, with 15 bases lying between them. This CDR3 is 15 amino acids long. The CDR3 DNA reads TGTGCCAGCAGCCAACAGGGTTTAAGCTCCTACGAGCAGTACTTC. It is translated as CASSQQGLSSYEQYF.

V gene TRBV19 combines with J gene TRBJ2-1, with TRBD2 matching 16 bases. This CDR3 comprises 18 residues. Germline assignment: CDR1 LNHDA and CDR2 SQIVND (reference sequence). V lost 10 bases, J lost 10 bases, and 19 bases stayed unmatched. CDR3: CATNSPGLAGGINDEQFF. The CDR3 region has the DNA TGTGCCACAAACAGTCCGGGACTAGCGGGGGGGATAAATGACGAGCAGTTCTTC.